This TCR beta chain is from a study of CD4+ T cells in melanoma. Here immunoSEQ multiplex PCR was the method, and the copy in TCRdb shows in-frame clones only, minus some. The sample yields 10,000 or so clones, 60% to 85% seen once. Points on this clone: No antigen is known for it.

Regarding the study as a whole: Reportedly, melanoma neoantigen-specific CD4+ T cells showed varied differentiation states. CD8+ T cell, macrophage and B cell function reportedly correlated with neoantigen-specific CD4+ T cells.

With 3 bases removed from V and 8 bases from J, the gap between germline ends came to 7 bases. CDR1 is SNHLY, CDR2 FYNNEI, per germline. This CDR3 spans 12 amino acids. The sequence derives from a human donor with melanoma. The V call is TRBV2, the J call TRBJ1-4; maybe TRBD1 (5 bases). The sequenced sample consisted of cells from a culture (not recorded whether cultured in vitro). The CDR3 here is CASSDREEKLFF. CDR3 DNA sequence: TGTGCCAGCAGTGACAGGGAGGAAAAACTGTTTTTT.